The clone carrying this T cell receptor (beta chain) was picked up many times. As yet, its antigen is unknown. Attachment of unique molecular identifiers was made to individual cDNA molecules. TCRdb analysed the 5' RACE reads with MiXCR anew, one entry per CDR3 protein. The data hold over 60,000 distinct CDR3 sequences, with 8.5% to 10% observed a single time. This entry belongs to a study of early T cells in non-severe SARS-CoV-2 infection. About the research overall: From unsorted whole blood, bulk RNA was sequenced, and the chains remained unpaired.

The CDR3 runs 13 residues. The germline gives CDR1 SGHRS, CDR2 YFSETQ. Deletions cut 7 bases from V and 3 bases from J, with 13 bases between. Whole-study results and caveats: Private and CD4 specificities were missed by VDJdb matching, skewed to anti-spike CD8.

The sequence derives from an adult who was a healthcare worker with PCR-confirmed SARS-CoV-2 infection or an uninfected control (not recorded which). The specimen was whole blood. V and J are TRBV5-1 and TRBJ1-1, with a possible D match to TRBD1 (5 bases). Here the CDR3 DNA reads TGCGCCAGCGAGGACATCCCGGACACTGAAGCTTTCTTT. Its translation is CASEDIPDTEAFF. The variable domain in full, completed from reference TRBV5-1 and TRBJ1-1, reads KAGVTQTPRYLIKTRGQQVTLSCSPISGHRSVSWYQQTPGQGLQFLFEYFSETQRNKGNFPGRFSGRQFSNSRSEMNVSTLELGDSALYLCASEDIPDTEAFFGQGTRLTVV.